Given below is one T cell receptor beta chain in context. Its antigen is undetermined. Profiled with immunoSEQ multiplex PCR; TCRdb holds only in-frame clones, not every one. The sample records about 79,000 clones, 91% being singletons. These data are taken from a study of OX40 agonist ivuxolimab in advanced cancers. Study overall: Under the entry rules, prior anti-PD-1, anti-PD-L1 or anti-CTLA-4 therapy was allowed, and approximately 40% had some. Study results and caveats: Low normalized T-cell clonal expansion was also seen in some nonresponders.

CDR3 length: 12 amino acids. V gave up 5 bases and J gave up 6 bases; unmatched junction bases: 3. The germline CDR1 and CDR2 sequences are MDHEN and SYDVKM. The gene calls are TRBV28 and TRBJ2-7; 8 nucleotides align to TRBD1. The sample here was CD4+ or CD8+ T cells sorted from blood, taken in a trial of the OX40 agonist ivuxolimab. This TCR derives from an adult with an advanced solid tumor such as melanoma, head and neck, liver or kidney cancer. This chain's CDR3 is CASSQDRGEQYF. The CDR3 nucleotides read TGTGCCAGCAGTCAAGACAGGGGCGAGCAGTACTTC.